The rows below give T cell receptor beta chains drawn from one sample of a study of T-cell memory formation after mild COVID-19. TCRdb independently ran MiXCR on the 5' RACE reads; one entry per CDR3 protein. The sample consists of 450,000 or so distinct CDR3 sequences, 25% of them appearing once. The sequenced material came from PBMCs or a T cell subset sorted from them (not recorded which). The source of these receptors is an adult woman who had mild COVID-19 (a few samples of this study predate the infection). Cell type and time point are not known. Both conserved end residues are part of each CDR3. Each record gives: CDR3 length, D gene, clone size, J gene, V gene, CDR3 protein, CDR3 DNA. The D gene is left open where the match is weak. Not every row has a clone size; where given, it reads once, few, many or a size class.

>15|NA|NA|TRBJ2-3|TRBV11-2
CASSLGGLYTDTQYF
TGTGCCAGCAGCTTAGGAGGTCTCTACACAGATACGCAGTATTTT
>14|TRBD1|NA|TRBJ2-7|TRBV25-1
CASSAGTGLYEQYF
TGTGCCAGCAGTGCCGGGACAGGGCTCTACGAGCAGTACTTC
>16|NA|NA|TRBJ1-1|TRBV5-1
CASSLEAGQSNTEAFF
TGCGCCAGCAGCTTGGAAGCCGGACAGTCGAACACTGAAGCTTTCTTT
>17|NA|few|TRBJ2-7|TRBV25-1
CASRGPIPDRPNYEQYF
TGTGCCAGCAGGGGCCCAATTCCGGACAGACCCAACTACGAGCAGTACTTC
>16|TRBD1|few|TRBJ2-1|TRBV7-2
CASSLPPGQGHNEQFF
TGTGCCAGCAGCTTACCCCCGGGACAGGGGCACAATGAGCAGTTCTTC
>14|NA|few|TRBJ2-3|TRBV7-6
CASSSSPSTDTQYF
TGTGCCAGCAGCTCCAGTCCTAGCACAGATACGCAGTATTTT
>13|TRBD1|NA|TRBJ1-2|TRBV24-1
CATLPREGAGYTF
TGTGCCACCCTCCCCAGGGAGGGGGCTGGCTACACCTTC
>16|NA|NA|TRBJ2-7|TRBV6-5
CASSSYGTRTSTEQYF
TGTGCCAGCAGTTCTTACGGGACAAGAACAAGCACGGAGCAGTACTTC
>15|NA|NA|TRBJ2-7|TRBV7-9
CASSLVGERTYEQYF
TGTGCCAGCAGCTTAGTTGGCGAGCGGACCTACGAGCAGTACTTC
>15|TRBD1|NA|TRBJ1-5|TRBV12-3/TRBV12-4
CASSPPIDRDQPQHF
TGTGCCAGCAGTCCCCCCATAGACAGGGATCAGCCCCAGCATTTT
>15|TRBD2|few|TRBJ2-7|TRBV20-1
CSARRPSGGAYEQYF
TGCAGTGCTAGAAGGCCCAGCGGGGGGGCCTACGAGCAGTACTTC
>14|TRBD2|NA|TRBJ2-1|TRBV6-2/TRBV6-3
CASSRLAWGNEQFF
TGTGCCAGCAGCCGACTAGCGTGGGGCAATGAGCAGTTCTTC
>11|NA|few|TRBJ2-3|TRBV29-1
CSVRTTDTQYF
TGCAGCGTTCGGACAACAGATACGCAGTATTTT
>10|NA|NA|TRBJ1-1|TRBV30
CAWSVREAFF
TGTGCCTGGAGTGTTAGGGAAGCTTTCTTT
>14|NA|few|TRBJ2-7|TRBV9
CASSVGNSQHEQYF
TGTGCCAGCAGCGTAGGTAACAGCCAGCACGAGCAGTACTTC
>13|NA|NA|TRBJ1-6|TRBV12-3/TRBV12-4
CASSRQEASPLHF
TGTGCCAGCAGCCGGCAGGAGGCTTCACCCCTCCACTTT
>12|TRBD1|NA|TRBJ2-7|TRBV10-3
CAIADRGYEQYF
TGTGCCATCGCGGACAGGGGCTACGAGCAGTACTTC
>14|NA|few|TRBJ2-1|TRBV5-1
CASSLWDGINEQFF
TGCGCCAGCAGCCTCTGGGACGGGATAAATGAGCAGTTCTTC
>13|NA|NA|TRBJ1-2|TRBV6-6
CASSYGVGDGYTF
TGTGCCAGCAGTTACGGGGTTGGCGATGGCTACACCTTC
>11|NA|few|TRBJ2-7|TRBV4-1
CASSQDNEQYF
TGCGCCAGCAGCCAGGATAACGAGCAGTACTTC
>13|TRBD1|NA|TRBJ2-5|TRBV2
CASNGQGLWTQYF
TGTGCCAGCAACGGACAGGGGTTATGGACCCAGTACTTC
>16|TRBD2|once|TRBJ2-3|TRBV12-3/TRBV12-4
CASSRLAGERRGYQYF
TGTGCCAGCAGCCGACTAGCGGGAGAGAGGCGTGGGTACCAGTATTTT
>13|NA|NA|TRBJ2-5|TRBV3-2
CASKRPQGETQYF
TGTGCCAGCAAGCGACCGCAAGGGGAGACCCAGTACTTC
>17|NA|few|TRBJ2-2|TRBV5-1
CASSLTLPRRNTGELFF
TGCGCCAGCAGCTTAACCTTACCCCGACGAAACACCGGGGAGCTGTTTTTT
>15|NA|once|TRBJ2-7|TRBV13
CASSSLGDGPYEQYF
TGTGCCAGCAGCTCCCTTGGGGACGGGCCCTACGAGCAGTACTTC
>16|NA|few|TRBJ1-2|TRBV4-1
CASSQLLQGTNYGYTF
TGCGCCAGCAGCCAGCTACTTCAGGGGACTAACTATGGCTACACCTTC
>12|NA|few|TRBJ2-2|TRBV7-9
CASSPDARELFF
TGTGCCAGCAGCCCGGATGCGAGGGAGCTGTTTTTT
>16|NA|few|TRBJ2-3|TRBV20-1
CSAADGDARSTDTQYF
TGCAGTGCTGCCGACGGGGATGCCCGAAGCACAGATACGCAGTATTTT
>13|NA|NA|TRBJ2-1|TRBV7-2
CASSLGRIDEQFF
TGTGCCAGCAGCTTAGGGCGTATCGATGAGCAGTTCTTC
>16|TRBD1|NA|TRBJ1-2|TRBV7-9
CASSFRTGPGFDGYTF
TGTGCCAGCAGCTTTCGGACAGGGCCCGGCTTTGATGGCTACACCTTC
>15|NA|once|TRBJ1-2|TRBV6-5
CASSPRTVANYGYTF
TGTGCCAGCAGTCCTAGGACAGTGGCTAACTATGGCTACACCTTC